These 5 T cell receptor beta chains originate from one sample sequenced in a study of spatial heterogeneity in lung cancer (dated by TCRdb to the late 2010s). Library construction relied on 5' RACE. The instrument was a NextSeq 500. TCRdb reprocessing: public reads trimmed at Q25 with fastp, clones called with MiXCR, in-frame beta chains kept. Every distinct CDR3 protein forms one entry, paired with its most common genes and DNA. This sample holds about 36,000 distinct CDR3 sequences; roughly 5.5% were observed only once. The ten largest clonotypes hold under 30% of the sample. Read against the paper, the sample's time point label means: sample taken at primary tumor resection. For TCR sequencing, whole RNA was extracted from tumor and nontumor lung tissue, or from cryopreserved PBMC samples, and no cell sorting was done. The material was PBMCs, obtained at surgery. Receptors were obtained from a female donor with early-stage non-small cell lung cancer.

This clonotype was detected ten times or more. This sequence joins TRBV28 and TRBJ2-7; D gene uncertain. The CDR3 length is 16 residues. The germline gives CDR1 MDHEN, CDR2 SYDVKM. The V gene lost 5 bases and the J gene lost 0 bases, with 17 bases spanning the gap. CDR3 residues: CASSPPMGFTSYEQYF. The CDR3 DNA reads as TGTGCCAGCAGTCCCCCTATGGGGTTTACCTCCTACGAGCAGTACTTC.

This clonotype was seen only a few times. The chain is built from TRBV19 and TRBJ1-2; D ambiguous. Trimming left V 3 bases short and J 8 bases short, with 10 bases between. The CDR3 loop spans 12 amino acids. CDR1 is LNHDA and CDR2 is SQIVND in the germline V gene (reference sequence). CDR3 DNA sequence: TGTGCCAGTAGTATTGGATTCCGGGGCTACACCTTC. Its protein is CASSIGFRGYTF.

This clonotype was counted ten times or more. The V call is TRBV10-3, the J call TRBJ2-6, with 12 bases matching TRBD1. Germline CDR1 and CDR2: ENHRY and SYGVKD. The CDR3 totals 17 residues. Losses at the gene ends were 7 bases for V and 0 bases for J; bases not matched to a gene: 4. The CDR3 nucleotides read TGTGCCATCAAGGGGACAGGGGGCGTCTCTGGGGCCAACGTCCTGACTTTC. Translation: CAIKGTGGVSGANVLTF.

As concerns this clonotype: This may be a read error, as it is one base from a much larger clone. V and J are TRBV16 and TRBJ2-3; D call uncertain. There are 15 residues in the CDR3. Germline V gene sequence: CDR1 KGHSY, CDR2 FQNENV. Written as DNA, the CDR3 is TGTGTCAGCAGCCAATTATCCCTGAGCACAGATACGCAGTATTTT. Protein sequence: CVSSQLSLSTDTQYF.

This clonotype was detected ten times or more. This sequence joins TRBV5-1 and TRBJ1-2, with D maybe TRBD1 (5 bases). Germline V gene sequence: CDR1 SGHRS, CDR2 YFSETQ. V was cut by 4 bases and J by 6 bases, with 19 bases left in between. This CDR3 has 15 residues. DNA of the CDR3: TGCGCCAGCAGCCTGGGGACGGCTCGGCGCGATGGCTACACCTTC. Its translation: CASSLGTARRDGYTF.